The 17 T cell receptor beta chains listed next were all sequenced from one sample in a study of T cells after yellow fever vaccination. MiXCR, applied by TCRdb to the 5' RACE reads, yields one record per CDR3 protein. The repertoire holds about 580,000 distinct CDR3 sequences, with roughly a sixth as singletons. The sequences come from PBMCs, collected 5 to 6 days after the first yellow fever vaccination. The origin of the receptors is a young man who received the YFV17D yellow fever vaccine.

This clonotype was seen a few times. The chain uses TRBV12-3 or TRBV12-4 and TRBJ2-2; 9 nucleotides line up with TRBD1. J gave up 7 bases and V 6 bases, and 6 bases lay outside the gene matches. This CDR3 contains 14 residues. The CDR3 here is CASRTGGAVGELFF. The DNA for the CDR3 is TGTGCCAGCAGAACAGGGGGCGCGGTCGGGGAGCTGTTTTTT.

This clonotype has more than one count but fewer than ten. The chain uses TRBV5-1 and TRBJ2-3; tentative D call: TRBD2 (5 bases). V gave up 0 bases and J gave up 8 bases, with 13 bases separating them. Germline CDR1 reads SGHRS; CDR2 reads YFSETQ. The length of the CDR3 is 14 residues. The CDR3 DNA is TGCGCCAGCAGCTTGGATCCGGAGGTCCCTACGCAGTATTTT. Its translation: CASSLDPEVPTQYF.

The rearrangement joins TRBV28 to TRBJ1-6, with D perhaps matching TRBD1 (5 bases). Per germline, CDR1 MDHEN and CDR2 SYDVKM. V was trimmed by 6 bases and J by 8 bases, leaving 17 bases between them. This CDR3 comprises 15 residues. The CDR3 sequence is CASSRREGRDSPLHF. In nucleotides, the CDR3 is TGTGCCAGCAGCCGACGAGAGGGACGGGATTCACCCCTCCACTTT.

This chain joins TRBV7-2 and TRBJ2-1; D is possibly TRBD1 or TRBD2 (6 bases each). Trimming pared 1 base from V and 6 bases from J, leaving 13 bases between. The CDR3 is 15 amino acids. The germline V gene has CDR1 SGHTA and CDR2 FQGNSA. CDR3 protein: CASSLVRGRVNEQFF. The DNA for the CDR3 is TGTGCCAGCAGCTTAGTCCGGGGGCGGGTCAATGAGCAGTTCTTC.

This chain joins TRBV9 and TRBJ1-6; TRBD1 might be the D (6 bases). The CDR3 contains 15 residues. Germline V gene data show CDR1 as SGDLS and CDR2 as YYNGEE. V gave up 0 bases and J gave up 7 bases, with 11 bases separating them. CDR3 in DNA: TGTGCCAGCAGCGTAGACTGGGGGCAAAATTCACCCCTCCACTTT. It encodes CASSVDWGQNSPLHF.

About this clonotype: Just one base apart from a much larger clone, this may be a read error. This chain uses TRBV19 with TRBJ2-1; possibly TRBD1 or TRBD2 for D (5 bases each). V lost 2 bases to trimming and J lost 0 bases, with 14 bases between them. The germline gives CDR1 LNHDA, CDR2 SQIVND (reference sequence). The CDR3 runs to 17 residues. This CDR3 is CASSIPAWGSSYNEQFF. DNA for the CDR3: TGTGCCAGTAGTATACCAGCTTGGGGGAGCTCCTACAATGAGCAGTTCTTC.

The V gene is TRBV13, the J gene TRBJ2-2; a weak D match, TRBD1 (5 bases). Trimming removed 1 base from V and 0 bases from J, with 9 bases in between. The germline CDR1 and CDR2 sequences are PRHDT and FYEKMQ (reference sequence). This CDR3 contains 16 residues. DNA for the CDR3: TGTGCCAGCAGCTTAGAGGGGTTGTCGAACACCGGGGAGCTGTTTTTT. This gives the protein CASSLEGLSNTGELFF.

The CDR3 DNA is TGTGCCACCAGCGGTGAGGGGGATCGGGAGACCCAGTACTTC. Protein: CATSGEGDRETQYF. The J gene is TRBJ2-5, the V gene TRBV15; a possible D gene is TRBD1 (6 bases). The CDR3 covers 14 residues. Germline CDR1 and CDR2: LNHNV and YYDKDF (reference sequence). V lost 5 bases and J 5 bases, leaving 15 bases between the germline ends.

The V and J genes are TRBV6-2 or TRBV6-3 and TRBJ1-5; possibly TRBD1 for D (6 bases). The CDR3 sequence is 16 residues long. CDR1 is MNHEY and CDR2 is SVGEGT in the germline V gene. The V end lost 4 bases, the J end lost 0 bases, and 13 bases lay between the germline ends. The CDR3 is CASSFHGGPSNQPQHF. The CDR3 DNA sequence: TGTGCCAGCAGTTTCCATGGGGGGCCTAGCAATCAGCCCCAGCATTTT.

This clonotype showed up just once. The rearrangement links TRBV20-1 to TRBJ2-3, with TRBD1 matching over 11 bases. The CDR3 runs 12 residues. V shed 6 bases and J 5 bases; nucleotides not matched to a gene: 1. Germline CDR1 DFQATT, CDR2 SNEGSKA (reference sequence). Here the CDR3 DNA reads TGCAGTGCGGGACAGGGGGGAGATACGCAGTATTTT. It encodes CSAGQGGDTQYF.

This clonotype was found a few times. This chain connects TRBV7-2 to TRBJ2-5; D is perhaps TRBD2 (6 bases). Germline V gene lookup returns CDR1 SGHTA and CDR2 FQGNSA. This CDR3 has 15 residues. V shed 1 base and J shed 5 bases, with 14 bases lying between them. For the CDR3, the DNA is TGTGCCAGCAGCTTAGGCGCAGGGAGGTCGGAGACCCAGTACTTC. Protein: CASSLGAGRSETQYF.

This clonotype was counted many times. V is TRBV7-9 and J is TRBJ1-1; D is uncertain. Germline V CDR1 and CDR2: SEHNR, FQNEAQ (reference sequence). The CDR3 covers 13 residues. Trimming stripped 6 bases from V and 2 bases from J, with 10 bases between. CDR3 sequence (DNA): TGTGCCAGCAGTCCACGCCGAAACACTGAAGCTTTCTTT. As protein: CASSPRRNTEAFF.

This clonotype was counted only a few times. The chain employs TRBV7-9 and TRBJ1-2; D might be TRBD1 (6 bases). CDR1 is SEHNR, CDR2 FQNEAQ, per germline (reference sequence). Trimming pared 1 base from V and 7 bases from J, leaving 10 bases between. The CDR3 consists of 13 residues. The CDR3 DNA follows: TGTGCCAGCAGCTTAGGGGACATCGGTGGCTACACCTTC. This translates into CASSLGDIGGYTF. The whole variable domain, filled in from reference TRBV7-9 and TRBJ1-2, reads DTGVSQNPRHKITKRGQNVTFRCDPISEHNRLYWYRQTLGQGPEFLTYFQNEAQLEKSRLLSDRFSAERPKGSFSTLEIQRTEQGDSAMYLCASSLGDIGGYTFGSGTRLTVV.

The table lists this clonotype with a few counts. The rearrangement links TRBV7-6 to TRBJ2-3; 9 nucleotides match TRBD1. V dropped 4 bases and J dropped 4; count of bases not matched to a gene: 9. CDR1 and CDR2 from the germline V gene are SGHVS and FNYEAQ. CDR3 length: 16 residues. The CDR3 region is CASSSGQGRRSDTQYF. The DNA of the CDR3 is TGTGCCAGCAGCTCGGGACAGGGAAGACGGTCAGATACGCAGTATTTT.

CDR3 bases: TGCAGCGCCGAAGGGGGAAAAAGGAACACTGAAGCTTTCTTT. Encoded protein: CSAEGGKRNTEAFF. The J gene is TRBJ1-1, the V gene TRBV29-1; D is possibly TRBD1 (6 bases). V lost 7 bases to trimming and J lost 1 base, with 16 bases between them. The CDR3 covers 14 residues. CDR1 is SQVTM, CDR2 ANQGSEA, per germline.

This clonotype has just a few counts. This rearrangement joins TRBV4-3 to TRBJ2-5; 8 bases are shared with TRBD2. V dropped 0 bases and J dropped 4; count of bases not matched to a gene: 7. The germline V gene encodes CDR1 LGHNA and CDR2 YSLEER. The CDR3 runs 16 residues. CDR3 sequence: CASSQDYRGGRETQYF. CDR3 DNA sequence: TGCGCCAGCAGCCAAGATTACCGGGGGGGCCGAGAGACCCAGTACTTC.

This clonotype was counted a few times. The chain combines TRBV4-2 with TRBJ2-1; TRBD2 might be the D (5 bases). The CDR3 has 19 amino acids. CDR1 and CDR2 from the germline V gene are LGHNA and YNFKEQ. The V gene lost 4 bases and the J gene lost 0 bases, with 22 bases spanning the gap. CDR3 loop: CASSPLTSGSESSYNEQFF. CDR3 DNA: TGTGCCAGCAGCCCCTTAACCTCGGGGAGCGAGAGCTCCTACAATGAGCAGTTCTTC.